Listed below are T cell receptor beta chains from one sample, sequenced in a study of blood T cell repertoires in COVID-19. The table came from immunoSEQ multiplex PCR; TCRdb's copy has only in-frame clones and leaves some out. The repertoire holds some 280,000 clones, around 86% seen once, with less than 1% in the top ten. The source material was peripheral blood. The receptors were gathered from a middle-aged woman who had recovered from COVID-19. The CDR3 runs from the conserved cysteine through the conserved F or W. D genes are given only for firm matches. Expanded clones are given a class, and other clones once, few, many or no size at all.

J,V,D,size,CDR3,DNA
TRBJ2-2,TRBV4-1,TRBD1,-,CASSQGQRGTGELFF,TGCGCCAGCAGCCAGGGACAGAGAGGCACCGGGGAGCTGTTTTTT
TRBJ2-7,TRBV4-1,-,once,CASSQSIADTGYEQYF,TGCGCCAGCAGCCAGAGTATAGCAGATACCGGCTACGAGCAGTACTTC
TRBJ2-1,TRBV5-4,TRBD1,-,CASSGDRDNEQFF,TGTGCCAGCAGCGGGGACAGGGACAATGAGCAGTTCTTC
TRBJ2-7,TRBV4-1,TRBD2,-,CASSPYTSGDPVYEQYF,TGCGCCAGCAGCCCCTATACTAGCGGGGACCCTGTCTACGAGCAGTACTTC
TRBJ2-1,TRBV5-1,TRBD1,-,CASSPGQGSYNEQFF,TGCGCCAGCAGCCCGGGACAGGGGTCCTACAATGAGCAGTTCTTC
TRBJ1-5,TRBV27,-,-,CASSPWGGSNQPQHF,TGTGCCAGCAGTCCCTGGGGGGGTAGCAATCAGCCCCAGCATTTT
TRBJ1-1,TRBV30,-,-,CASTTDSNTEAFF,TGTGCCTCGACGACCGACTCCAACACTGAAGCTTTCTTT
TRBJ2-7,TRBV5-1,TRBD2,-,CASSLGGSGRYEQYF,TGCGCCAGCAGCTTGGGCGGTAGCGGGAGATACGAGCAGTACTTC
TRBJ2-1,TRBV5-4,TRBD1,-,CASSGRGPGNEQFF,TGTGCCAGCAGCGGCAGGGGGCCGGGTAATGAGCAGTTCTTC
TRBJ2-7,TRBV5-1,TRBD1,once,CASSLSQTGETDYEQYF,TGCGCCAGCAGCTTGTCCCAGACAGGGGAAACAGACTACGAGCAGTACTTC
TRBJ1-1,TRBV10-1,-,-,CASSKDRNTEAFF,TGCGCCAGCAGTAAAGACAGGAACACTGAAGCTTTCTTT
TRBJ2-7,TRBV4-1,TRBD1,-,CASSQDEGASVSGTYEQYF,TGCGCCAGCAGCCAAGATGAGGGGGCGTCAGTTTCAGGGACCTACGAGCAGTACTTC
TRBJ2-1,TRBV9,TRBD1,-,CASSPRQGSSYNEQFF,TGTGCCAGCAGCCCCCGACAGGGAAGCTCCTACAATGAGCAGTTCTTC
TRBJ1-5,TRBV6-5,TRBD1,-,CASRRQGGINQPQHF,TGTGCCAGCAGACGACAGGGTGGGATCAATCAGCCCCAGCATTTT
TRBJ2-7,TRBV18,-,-,CASSPQEGAGGYEQYF,TGTGCCAGCTCACCTCAGGAAGGGGCAGGAGGGTACGAGCAGTACTTC